This TCR beta chain was documented in a study of cytomegalovirus exposure and HLA in healthy donors. The V gene lost 3 bases and the J gene lost 11 bases, with 12 bases spanning the gap. The CDR3 length is 12 residues. The germline CDR1 and CDR2 sequences are SEHNR and FQNEAQ (reference sequence). The PCR was carried out with 60 Vbeta primers and 13 Jbeta primers. Profiling relied on immunoSEQ multiplex PCR, and the TCRdb table lists in-frame clones only, not all of them. In the table there are roughly 100,000 clones, about 80% of which are singletons. The chain uses TRBV7-9 and TRBJ2-3; D is perhaps TRBD2 (6 bases). The receptor was isolated from a man aged 25 to 40 in good health and CMV-seronegative. What was sequenced was PBMCs. CDR3 sequence (DNA): TGTGCCAGCAGCTTTTTTCTAGCGCAGCAGTATTTT. Its translation: CASSFFLAQQYF.